This TCR beta chain was sequenced in a study of cytomegalovirus exposure and HLA in healthy donors. The V and J ends lost 6 bases and 9 bases, in that order; junction bases with no gene match: 8. CDR3 length: 15 amino acids. In germline, CDR1 is MRHNA, CDR2 SNTAGT. The PCR contained 60 Vbeta and 13 Jbeta primers. The method was immunoSEQ multiplex PCR; TCRdb's version includes in-frame clones alone and lacks a portion of them. Among about 65,000 clones listed, 62% were seen once. V and J are TRBV6-4 and TRBJ2-1, with 13 positions matching TRBD2. Sequencing was carried out using PBMCs. This TCR came from a man in his thirties or forties in good health and CMV-seronegative. The CDR3 spells CASSQLAGGPVEQFF. The CDR3 DNA is TGTGCCAGCAGCCAACTAGCGGGGGGGCCCGTTGAGCAGTTCTTC.